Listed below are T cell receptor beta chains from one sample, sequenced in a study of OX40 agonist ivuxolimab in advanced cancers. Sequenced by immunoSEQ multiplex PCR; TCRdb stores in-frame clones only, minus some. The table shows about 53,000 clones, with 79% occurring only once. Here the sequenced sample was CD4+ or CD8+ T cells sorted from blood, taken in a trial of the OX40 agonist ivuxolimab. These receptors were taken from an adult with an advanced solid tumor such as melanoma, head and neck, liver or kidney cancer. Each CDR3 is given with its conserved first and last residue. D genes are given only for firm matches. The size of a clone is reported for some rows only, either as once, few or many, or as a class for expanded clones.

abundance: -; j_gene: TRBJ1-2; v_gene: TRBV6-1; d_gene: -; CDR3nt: TGTGCCAGCAGTGTCGGAGGTGACTATAGCTATGGCTACACCTTC; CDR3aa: CASSVGGDYSYGYTF
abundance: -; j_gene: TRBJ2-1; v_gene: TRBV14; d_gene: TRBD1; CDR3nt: TGTGCCAGCAGCCCCGGGACAGGGTTCCGAGATGAGCAGTTCTTC; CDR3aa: CASSPGTGFRDEQFF
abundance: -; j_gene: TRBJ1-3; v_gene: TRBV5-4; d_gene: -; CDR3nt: TGTGCCAGCAGCTTGGGAGGGGGAACTTACGGAAACACCATATATTTT; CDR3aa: CASSLGGGTYGNTIYF
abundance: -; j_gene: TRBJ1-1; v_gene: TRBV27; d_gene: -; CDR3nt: TGTGCCAGCAGTTACACGGTGAACACTGAAGCTTTCTTT; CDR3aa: CASSYTVNTEAFF
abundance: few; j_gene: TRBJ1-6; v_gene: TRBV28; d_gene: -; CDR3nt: TGTGCCAGCAGCACAGGGAATTCACCCCTCCACTTT; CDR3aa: CASSTGNSPLHF
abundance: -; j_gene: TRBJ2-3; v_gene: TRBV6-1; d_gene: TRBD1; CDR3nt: TGTGCCAGCAGGAGGGACAGGGGGGGAGATACGCAGTATTTT; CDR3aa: CASRRDRGGDTQYF
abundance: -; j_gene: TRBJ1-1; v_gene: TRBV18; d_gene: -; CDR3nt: TGTGCCAGCTCCTTACCTCCGGTAATGAACACTGAAGCTTTCTTT; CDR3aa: CASSLPPVMNTEAFF
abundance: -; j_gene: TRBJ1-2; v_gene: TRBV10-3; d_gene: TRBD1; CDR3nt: TGTGCCATCAGTGAGGATCGACAGGGGGCATACGGCTACACCTTC; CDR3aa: CAISEDRQGAYGYTF
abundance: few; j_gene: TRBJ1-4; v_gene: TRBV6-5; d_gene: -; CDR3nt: TGTGCCAGCAGGAACGCGGCAGACAATGAAAAACTGTTTTTT; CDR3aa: CASRNAADNEKLFF
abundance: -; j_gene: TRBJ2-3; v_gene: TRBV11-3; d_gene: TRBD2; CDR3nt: TGTGCCAGCAGCCGTAGCGGGAGACAAGATACGCAGTATTTT; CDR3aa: CASSRSGRQDTQYF
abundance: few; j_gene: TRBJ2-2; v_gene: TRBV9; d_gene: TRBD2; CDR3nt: TGTGCCAGCAGCGTTCTGGCTAGCGGGATGGTCGGGGAGCTGTTTTTT; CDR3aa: CASSVLASGMVGELFF
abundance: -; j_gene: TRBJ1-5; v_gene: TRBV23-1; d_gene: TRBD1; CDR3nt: TGCGCCAGCAGTCAATCGGAAAGGGACAGGACCTACCCTAGCAATCAGCCCCAGCATTTT; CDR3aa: CASSQSERDRTYPSNQPQHF
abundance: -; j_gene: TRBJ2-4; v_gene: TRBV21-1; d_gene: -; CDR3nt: TGTGCCAGCAGCAAAAGGGGGGGACTAGCGGGAGGAGCCAAAAACATTCAGTACTTC; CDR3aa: CASSKRGGLAGGAKNIQYF
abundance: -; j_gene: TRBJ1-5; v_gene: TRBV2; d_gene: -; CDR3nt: TGTGCCAAAACGCCGGGACCGGGGGAGCCCCAGCATTTT; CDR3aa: CAKTPGPGEPQHF
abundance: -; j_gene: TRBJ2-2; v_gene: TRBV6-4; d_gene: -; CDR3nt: TGTGCCAGTCGGAGGGCTGACACCGGGGAGCTGTTTTTT; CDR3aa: CASRRADTGELFF
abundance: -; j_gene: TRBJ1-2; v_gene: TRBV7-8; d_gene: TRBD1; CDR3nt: TGTGCCAGCAGCTTCTCTGGGACAGCTAACTATGGCTACACCTTC; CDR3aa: CASSFSGTANYGYTF
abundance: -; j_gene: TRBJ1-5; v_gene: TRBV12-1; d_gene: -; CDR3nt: TGTGCCAGCAGCCAATTAACACCGGGGGTCAATCAGCCCCAGCATTTT; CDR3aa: CASSQLTPGVNQPQHF
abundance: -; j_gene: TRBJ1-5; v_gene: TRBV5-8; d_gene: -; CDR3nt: TGTGCCAGCAGCTTGGGGCAGAATCAGCCCCAGCATTTT; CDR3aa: CASSLGQNQPQHF
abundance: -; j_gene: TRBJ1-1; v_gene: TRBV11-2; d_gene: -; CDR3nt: TGTGCCAGCAGCTTAGGGGCGGGGACTGAAGCTTTCTTT; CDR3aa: CASSLGAGTEAFF
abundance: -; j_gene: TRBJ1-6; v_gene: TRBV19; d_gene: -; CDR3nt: TGTGCCAGTGGGCATTCACCCCTCCACTTT; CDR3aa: CASGHSPLHF
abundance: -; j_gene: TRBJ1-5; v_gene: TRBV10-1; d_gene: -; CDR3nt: TGCGCCAGCAGTGAAACAGACAATCAGCCCCAGCATTTT; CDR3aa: CASSETDNQPQHF
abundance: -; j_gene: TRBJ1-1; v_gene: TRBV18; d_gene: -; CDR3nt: TGTGCCAGCTCATTTTCCCCCAACACTGAAGCTTTCTTT; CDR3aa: CASSFSPNTEAFF
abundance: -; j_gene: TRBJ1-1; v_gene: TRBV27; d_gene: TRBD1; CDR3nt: TGTGCCAGCAGTTTCCGGGACAGGGGGCCGAACACTGAAGCTTTCTTT; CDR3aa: CASSFRDRGPNTEAFF
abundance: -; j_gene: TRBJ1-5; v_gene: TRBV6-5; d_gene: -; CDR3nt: TGTGCCAGCAGTTACTTAGGGGGCAATCAGCCCCAGCATTTT; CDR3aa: CASSYLGGNQPQHF
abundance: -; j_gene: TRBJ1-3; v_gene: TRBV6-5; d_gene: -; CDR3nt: TGTGCCAGCTCTGTCCTGGGGGGCACCATATATTTT; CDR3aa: CASSVLGGTIYF
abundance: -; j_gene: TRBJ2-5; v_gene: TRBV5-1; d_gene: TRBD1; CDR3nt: TGCGCCAGCAGCTCCGAACTAGGGGGCGGGGAGACCCAGTACTTC; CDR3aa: CASSSELGGGETQYF
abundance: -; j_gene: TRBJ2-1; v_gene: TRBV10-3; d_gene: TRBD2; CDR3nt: TGTGCCATCAGTGAGTGGGAGGGGACCTACAATGAGCAGTTCTTC; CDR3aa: CAISEWEGTYNEQFF
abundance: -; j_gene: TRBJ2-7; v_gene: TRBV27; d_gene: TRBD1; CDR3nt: TGTGCCAGCAACAGACAGGGAAGACCCGAGCAGTACTTC; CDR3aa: CASNRQGRPEQYF
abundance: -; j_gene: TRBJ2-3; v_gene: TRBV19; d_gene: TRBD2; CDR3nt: TGTGCCAGTAGTATAGTAACTAGCGGGGGCACAGATACGCAGTATTTT; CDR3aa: CASSIVTSGGTDTQYF
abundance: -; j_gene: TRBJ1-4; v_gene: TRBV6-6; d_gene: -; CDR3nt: TGTGCCAGCAGTTCCCAGACAGGACAAAAACTGTTTTTT; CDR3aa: CASSSQTGQKLFF
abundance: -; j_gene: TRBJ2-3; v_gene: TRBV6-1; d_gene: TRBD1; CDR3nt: TGTGCCACCCAACAGGGGAGCACAGATACGCAGTATTTT; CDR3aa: CATQQGSTDTQYF
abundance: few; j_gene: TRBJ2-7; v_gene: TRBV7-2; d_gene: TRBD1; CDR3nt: TGTGCCAGCAGCCTCCGACAGGGACCTCACTACGAGCAGTACTTC; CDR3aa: CASSLRQGPHYEQYF
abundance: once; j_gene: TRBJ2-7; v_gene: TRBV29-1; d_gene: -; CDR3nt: TGCAGCGTTCGGGGGTCTGGGGAGCAGTACTTC; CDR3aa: CSVRGSGEQYF
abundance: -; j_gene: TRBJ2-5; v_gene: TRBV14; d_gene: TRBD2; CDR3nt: TGTGCCAGCAGCCAAGAGCCCCAGCGGGGGGTACAAGAGACCCAGTACTTC; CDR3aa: CASSQEPQRGVQETQYF
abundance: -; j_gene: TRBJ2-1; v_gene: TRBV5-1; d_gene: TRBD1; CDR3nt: TGCGCCAGCAGCTTGAGACAGGGAACCTACAATGAGCAGTTCTTC; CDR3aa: CASSLRQGTYNEQFF
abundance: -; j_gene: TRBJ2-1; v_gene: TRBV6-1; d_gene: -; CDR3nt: TGTGCCAGCAGTGAACTGGTCGACCATGAGCAGTTCTTC; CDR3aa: CASSELVDHEQFF
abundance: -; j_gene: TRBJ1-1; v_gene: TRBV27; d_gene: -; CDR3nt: TGTGCCAGCAGTCCCGATTTAAGGTACACTGAAGCTTTCTTT; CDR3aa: CASSPDLRYTEAFF
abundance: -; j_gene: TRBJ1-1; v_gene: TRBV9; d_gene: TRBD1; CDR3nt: TGTGCCAGCAGCGTAGGGACAGGGACATCCACTGAAGCTTTCTTT; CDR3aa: CASSVGTGTSTEAFF
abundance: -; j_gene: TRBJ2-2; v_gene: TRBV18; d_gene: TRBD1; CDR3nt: TGTGCCAGCTCACCTCAACGATCCGGGACAGGATCCATCGGGGAGCTGTTTTTT; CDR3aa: CASSPQRSGTGSIGELFF
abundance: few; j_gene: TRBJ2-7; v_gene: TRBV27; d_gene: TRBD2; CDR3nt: TGTGCCAGCAGACGACTAGCGGGGGTGAGGATCTACGAGCAGTACTTC; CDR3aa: CASRRLAGVRIYEQYF
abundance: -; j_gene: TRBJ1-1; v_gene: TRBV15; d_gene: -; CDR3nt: TGTGCCACCAGCAGAGACCTACAGAGAAACACTGAAGCTTTCTTT; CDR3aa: CATSRDLQRNTEAFF
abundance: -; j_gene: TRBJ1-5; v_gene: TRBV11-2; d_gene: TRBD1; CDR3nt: TGTGCCAGCAGCTTAGGGACAGGGAGTGGGGCCCAGCATTTT; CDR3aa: CASSLGTGSGAQHF
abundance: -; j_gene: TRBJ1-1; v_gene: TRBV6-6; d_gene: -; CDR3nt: TGTGCCAGCAGTTACTCGACAGGGAACACTGAAGCTTTCTTT; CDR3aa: CASSYSTGNTEAFF
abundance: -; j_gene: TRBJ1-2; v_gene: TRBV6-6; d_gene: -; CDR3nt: TGTGCCAGCAGAATCGCCTCTAACTATGGCTACACCTTC; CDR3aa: CASRIASNYGYTF
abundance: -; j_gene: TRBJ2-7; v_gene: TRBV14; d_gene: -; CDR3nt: TGTGCCAGCAGATTTGGGGGTTCCTACGAGCAGTACTTC; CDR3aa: CASRFGGSYEQYF
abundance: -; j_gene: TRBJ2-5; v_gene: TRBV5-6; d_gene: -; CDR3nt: TGTGCCAGCAGCCTCACAGGGACCTATGCCCAAGAGACCCAGTACTTC; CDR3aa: CASSLTGTYAQETQYF
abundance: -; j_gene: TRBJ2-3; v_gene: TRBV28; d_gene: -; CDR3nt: TGTGCCAGCAAGCCGGGCTTCACAGATACGCAGTATTTT; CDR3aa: CASKPGFTDTQYF
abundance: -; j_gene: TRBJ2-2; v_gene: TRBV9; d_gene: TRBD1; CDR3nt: TGTGCCAGCAGCCTACGAATGACAGGGGGAACGAACACCGGGGAGCTGTTTTTT; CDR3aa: CASSLRMTGGTNTGELFF
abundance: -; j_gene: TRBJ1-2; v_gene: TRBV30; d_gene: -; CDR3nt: TGTGCCTGGAGTGACGGACACCTCGATGGCTACACCTTC; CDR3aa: CAWSDGHLDGYTF
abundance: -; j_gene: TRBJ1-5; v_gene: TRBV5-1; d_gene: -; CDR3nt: TGCGCCAGCAGCCTAGGACAAGGTGGTCAGCCCCAGCATTTT; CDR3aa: CASSLGQGGQPQHF